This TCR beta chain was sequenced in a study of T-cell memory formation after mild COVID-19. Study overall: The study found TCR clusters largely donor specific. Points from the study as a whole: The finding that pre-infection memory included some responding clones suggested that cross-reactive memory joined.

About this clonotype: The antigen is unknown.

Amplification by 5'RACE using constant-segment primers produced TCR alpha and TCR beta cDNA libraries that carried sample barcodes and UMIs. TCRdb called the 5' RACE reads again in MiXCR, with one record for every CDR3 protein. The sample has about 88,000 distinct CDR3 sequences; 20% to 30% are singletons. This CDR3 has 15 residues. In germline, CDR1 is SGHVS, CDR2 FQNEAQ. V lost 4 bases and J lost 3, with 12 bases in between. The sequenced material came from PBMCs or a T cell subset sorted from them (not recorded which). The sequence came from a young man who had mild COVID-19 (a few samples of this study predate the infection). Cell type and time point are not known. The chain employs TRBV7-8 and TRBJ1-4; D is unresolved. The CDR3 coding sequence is TGTGCCAGCAGCTCCTCCCCGTCGGCTAATGAAAAACTGTTTTTT. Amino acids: CASSSSPSANEKLFF.